The source of this TCR beta chain is a study of OX40 agonist ivuxolimab in advanced cancers. J was trimmed by 5 bases and V by 4 bases; bases with no gene match: 7. This CDR3 comprises 15 residues. Germline lookup yields CDR1 ENHRY and CDR2 SYGVKD. TCRdb's table, derived via immunoSEQ multiplex PCR, lists solely in-frame clones and lacks some. The repertoire holds more than 40,000 clones, with roughly 85% as singletons. The chain recombines TRBV10-3 with TRBJ1-5; 8 nucleotides line up with TRBD1. This receptor was obtained from an adult with an advanced solid tumor such as melanoma, head and neck, liver or kidney cancer. Specimen: CD4+ or CD8+ T cells sorted from blood, collected in a trial of the OX40 agonist ivuxolimab. CDR3 sequence (DNA): TGTGCCATCAGTGCAGGGGGACAGGATTATCAGCCCCAGCATTTT. It codes for CAISAGGQDYQPQHF.